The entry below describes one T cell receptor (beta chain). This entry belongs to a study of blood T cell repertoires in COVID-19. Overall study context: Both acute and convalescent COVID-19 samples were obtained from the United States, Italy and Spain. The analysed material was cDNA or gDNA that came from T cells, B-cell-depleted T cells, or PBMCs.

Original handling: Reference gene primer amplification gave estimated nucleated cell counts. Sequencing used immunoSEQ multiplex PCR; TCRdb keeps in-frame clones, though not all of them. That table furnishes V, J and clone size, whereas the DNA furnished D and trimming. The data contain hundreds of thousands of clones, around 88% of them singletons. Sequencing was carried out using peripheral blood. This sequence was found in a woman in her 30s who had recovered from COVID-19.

The CDR3 region is CSVDGGYTF. CDR3 in DNA: TGCAGCGTTGATGGCGGCTACACCTTC. The V call is TRBV29-1, the J call TRBJ1-2; D not certain. The V end was cut by 3 bases, the J end by 8 bases, with 4 bases between. Looked up from germline, CDR1 is SQVTM and CDR2 is ANQGSEA. The CDR3 runs to 9 residues.